The 16 T cell receptor beta chains below all came from one sample that was sequenced in a study of T cells in tuberculosis. Thawed, overnight-rested PBMC were stained with GMM-loaded CD1B tetramer, viability dye and anti-CD3, then sorted. C32 glucose monomycolate from Rhodococcus equi was loaded onto the CD1B tetramers. Clones were sequenced by immunoSEQ multiplex PCR, and TCRdb holds only the in-frame ones, with some missing. The data hold approximately 100,000 clones, with approximately 90% observed a single time. The sample was CD1b-GMM tetramer-negative cells sorted from PBMCs. These receptors were taken from an adult woman with latent tuberculosis.

The chain links TRBV5-6 to TRBJ1-2; 9 bases align to TRBD1. J was trimmed by 3 bases and V by 3 bases; bases with no gene match: 0. CDR1 is SGHDT, CDR2 YYEEEE, per germline. The CDR3 totals 13 residues. In DNA form, the CDR3 reads TGTGCCAGCAGCTGGGACAGGGACTATGGCTACACCTTC. Its protein product is CASSWDRDYGYTF. Complete variable domain (other parts from reference TRBV5-6 and TRBJ1-2): DAGVTQSPTHLIKTRGQQVTLRCSPKSGHDTVSWYQQALGQGPQFIFQYYEEEERQRGNFPDRFSGHQFPNYSSELNVNALLLGDSALYLCASSWDRDYGYTFGSGTRLTVV.

CDR3 DNA sequence: TGTGCCAGCAGCTTAATGCGTGGGGGGACCGGGGAGCTGTTTTTT. This encodes CASSLMRGGTGELFF. V and J are TRBV11-3 and TRBJ2-2; the D gene is possibly TRBD2 (6 bases). This CDR3 has 15 residues. V gave up 2 bases and J gave up 5 bases, with 12 bases separating them. Germline V gene lookup returns CDR1 SGHNT and CDR2 YENEEA. The variable domain in full, with the rest retrieved from reference TRBV11-3 and TRBJ2-2, is EAGVVQSPRYKIIEKKQPVAFWCNPISGHNTLYWYLQNLGQGPELLIRYENEEAVDDSQLPKDRFSAERLKGVDSTLKIQPAELGDSAVYLCASSLMRGGTGELFFGEGSRLTVL.

CDR3 loop: CASSIVGTGKPQHF. In DNA form, the CDR3 reads TGTGCCAGTAGTATAGTGGGGACAGGGAAGCCCCAGCATTTT. The rearrangement joins TRBV19 to TRBJ1-5, with TRBD1 identical over 9 bases. Germline V lookup: CDR1 LNHDA, CDR2 SQIVND (reference sequence). J gave up 8 bases and V 1 base, and 3 bases lay outside the gene matches. This CDR3 is 14 amino acids long. The full variable domain, in which reference TRBV19 and TRBJ1-5 provide the parts outside the CDR3, is DGGITQSPKYLFRKEGQNVTLSCEQNLNHDAMYWYRQDPGQGLRLIYYSQIVNDFQKGDIAEGYSVSREKKESFPLTVTSAQKNPTAFYLCASSIVGTGKPQHFGDGTRLSIL.

CDR3 region: CASSPAEGAGYGYTF. DNA of the CDR3: TGTGCCAGCAGCCCCGCGGAGGGCGCCGGCTATGGCTACACCTTC. This rearrangement joins TRBV9 to TRBJ1-2; D is unresolved. This CDR3 is 15 amino acids long. Trimming cost V 4 bases and J 4 bases, with 17 bases left between them. Per germline, CDR1 SGDLS and CDR2 YYNGEE.

The rearrangement joins TRBV18 to TRBJ1-2; 7 bases line up with TRBD1. There are 17 residues in the CDR3. V was pared by 8 bases and J by 6 bases, with 21 bases of the junction left unmatched. The V gene's germline CDR1 is KGHSH and CDR2 LQKENI. In nucleotides, the CDR3 is TGTGCCAGCCAACGACAGGGAGTTGCTACCGGGGCGCATGGCTACACCTTC. Its protein product is CASQRQGVATGAHGYTF.

The chain joins TRBV15 to TRBJ2-4; 7 nucleotides line up with TRBD1. The CDR3 has 16 amino acids. Germline-derived CDR1 and CDR2 are LNHNV and YYDKDF (reference sequence). V dropped 0 bases and J dropped 1; count of bases not matched to a gene: 3. CDR3 sequence reads: CATSREKTGAKNIQYF. DNA of the CDR3: TGTGCCACCAGCAGAGAAAAGACAGGGGCCAAAAACATTCAGTACTTC.

The gene calls are TRBV11-2 and TRBJ2-3; 12 nucleotides line up with TRBD2. The CDR3 length is 16 residues. Germline V gene data show CDR1 as SGHAT and CDR2 as FQNNGV. The ends lost 4 bases at V and 1 base at J; junction bases unmatched: 3. CDR3 amino acids: CASSSGLAGRTDTQYF. The CDR3 bases are TGTGCCAGCAGCTCGGGACTAGCGGGCCGCACAGATACGCAGTATTTT.

This sequence joins TRBV11-2 and TRBJ2-5; 8 nucleotides line up with TRBD2. After removal of 1 base from V and 5 bases from J, the junction contained 6 bases not matched to a gene. Per the germline V gene, CDR1 is SGHAT and CDR2 is FQNNGV. The CDR3 runs 15 residues. This chain's CDR3 is CASSLAGGAMETQYF. CDR3 DNA: TGTGCCAGCAGCTTAGCCGGGGGGGCAATGGAGACCCAGTACTTC.

The CDR3 coding sequence is TGTGCCAGCAGTCCATTAGGGGTTAACTATGGCTACACCTTC. Its translation is CASSPLGVNYGYTF. The rearrangement uses TRBV27 and TRBJ1-2; TRBD1 might be the D (5 bases). V dropped 5 bases and J dropped 1 base, with 11 bases sitting between them. In germline, CDR1 is MNHEY, CDR2 SMNVEV (reference sequence). The length of the CDR3 is 14 residues.

The chain employs TRBV7-9 and TRBJ1-5; D gene uncertain. The V end lost 2 bases, the J end lost 7 bases, and 9 bases lay between the germline ends. CDR1 and CDR2 (germline): SEHNR, FQNEAQ (reference sequence). The CDR3 is 13 amino acids. Here the CDR3 DNA reads TGTGCCAGCAGCTTATTCGGGGAACAGCCCCAGCATTTT. Its translation is CASSLFGEQPQHF.

This clone was observed a single time. The V gene is TRBV27, the J gene TRBJ2-5, with D tentatively TRBD2 (7 bases). CDR1 is MNHEY, CDR2 SMNVEV, per germline (reference sequence). The CDR3 is made up of 13 amino acids. V dropped 3 bases and J dropped 11 bases, with 16 bases sitting between them. For the CDR3, the DNA is TGTGCCAGCAGTTTCGGGGGGCCTCGGGAGCAGTACTTC. Translation gives CASSFGGPREQYF.

The rearrangement joins TRBV9 to TRBJ2-2; 9 nucleotides agree with TRBD1. The CDR3 spans 17 residues. Germline V lookup: CDR1 SGDLS, CDR2 YYNGEE. V was pared by 1 base and J by 1 base, with 5 bases of the junction left unmatched. CDR3 region: CASSVWDRVGNTGELFF. CDR3 DNA: TGTGCCAGCAGCGTATGGGACAGGGTAGGGAACACCGGGGAGCTGTTTTTT.

This clone was seen just once. This CDR3 is CASGLVLGGTGYDQPQHF. DNA of the CDR3: TGTGCTAGTGGTTTGGTTCTTGGTGGGACAGGGTACGATCAGCCCCAGCATTTT. The chain couples TRBV12-5 to TRBJ1-5; TRBD1 matches 9 bases. With V trimmed by 0 bases and J by 5 bases, 11 bases remained unmatched. There are 18 residues in the CDR3. Per the germline V gene, CDR1 is LGHNT and CDR2 is FRNRAP.

The gene calls are TRBV28 and TRBJ2-3; D unclear. The CDR3 loop spans 12 amino acids. Germline V lookup: CDR1 MDHEN, CDR2 SYDVKM. V dropped 11 bases and J dropped 0 bases, with 9 bases sitting between them. The CDR3 nucleotides read TGTGCCTGTTTTACTAGCACAGATACGCAGTATTTT. Translation: CACFTSTDTQYF.

The chain carries TRBV6-1 and TRBJ2-4, with TRBD1 matching 10 bases. The V gene's germline CDR1 is MNHNS and CDR2 SASEGT. J was trimmed by 9 bases and V by 6 bases; bases with no gene match: 5. The CDR3 is made up of 13 amino acids. CDR3 DNA: TGTGCCAGCAGCTCGGGGACAGGGGTCATTCAGTACTTC. Encoded protein: CASSSGTGVIQYF.

The V and J genes are TRBV5-4 and TRBJ1-3; D unclear. CDR3 size: 14 residues. From germline, CDR1 is SGHNT and CDR2 YYREEE (reference sequence). V lost 1 base and J lost 6, with 11 bases in between. Here the CDR3 reads CASSLNTRVNTIYF. CDR3 bases: TGTGCCAGCAGCTTGAATACGAGAGTAAACACCATATATTTT. The whole variable domain, filled in from reference TRBV5-4 and TRBJ1-3, reads ETGVTQSPTHLIKTRGQQVTLRCSSQSGHNTVSWYQQALGQGPQFIFQYYREEENGRGNFPPRFSGLQFPNYSSELNVNALELDDSALYLCASSLNTRVNTIYFGEGSWLTVV.